This T cell receptor (beta chain) was sequenced during a study of cytomegalovirus exposure and HLA in healthy donors. This PCR relied on a set of 60 Vbeta primers and 13 Jbeta primers. The data were produced by immunoSEQ multiplex PCR, yet TCRdb's version contains in-frame clones alone and is incomplete. In the table there are about 120,000 clones, 80% of which are singletons. Germline V gene lookup returns CDR1 LGHNA and CDR2 YNFKEQ. Deletions cut 1 base from V and 6 bases from J, with 3 bases between. The CDR3 totals 11 residues. Material for sequencing was PBMCs. The TCR was taken from a female donor in good health and CMV-seropositive. The V call is TRBV4-2, the J call TRBJ1-2; D is uncertain. The CDR3 DNA sequence: TGTGCCAGCAGCCAAGTTAATGGCTACACCTTC. Its translation is CASSQVNGYTF.